The 15 T cell receptor beta chains presented below share a single source sample, sequenced in a study of T cells after yellow fever vaccination. TCRdb analysed the 5' RACE reads with MiXCR anew, one entry per CDR3 protein. This sample has about 580,000 distinct CDR3 sequences, with less than 20% found just once. Here the sequenced sample was PBMCs, taken around 5 days after the first yellow fever vaccination. Receptor source: a man in his late teens or twenties who received the YFV17D yellow fever vaccine.

This clonotype appeared many times. The J gene is TRBJ2-2, the V gene TRBV6-4; TRBD1 matches at 9 bases. V was clipped by 5 bases and J by 4 bases; unmatched bases: 5. CDR3 length equals 15 residues. CDR1 is MRHNA and CDR2 is SNTAGT in the germline V gene. The CDR3 protein is CASSTQGASTGELFF. For the CDR3, the DNA is TGTGCCAGCAGTACACAGGGGGCAAGCACCGGGGAGCTGTTTTTT.

Turning to this clonotype: A read error is possible here, since a much larger clone lies one base away. CDR3 bases: TGTGCCAGCATCTTAATTCCTTCCGGGACTAGCGGCTACACCGGGGAGCTGTTTTTT. This codes for CASILIPSGTSGYTGELFF. The V gene is TRBV7-6, the J gene TRBJ2-2, with 11 bases fitting TRBD2. CDR1 SGHVS and CDR2 FNYEAQ come from the germline V gene. The CDR3 runs to 19 residues.

This clonotype was observed a handful of times. The rearrangement uses TRBV20-1 and TRBJ2-1; D possibly corresponds to TRBD1 (5 bases). The V end was cut by 0 bases, the J end by 11 bases, with 14 bases between. CDR3 length equals 13 residues. Germline V gene sequence: CDR1 DFQATT, CDR2 SNEGSKA (reference sequence). The CDR3 DNA reads as TGCAGTGCTAGAGAGGGCAGGGTCGAAAAGCAGTTCTTC. As protein: CSAREGRVEKQFF.

This clonotype was counted a few times. V and J are TRBV2 and TRBJ2-1; the D gene is possibly TRBD1 (5 bases). The CDR3 runs 13 residues. The ends were cut back, 2 bases at V and 5 bases at J, with 7 bases in the middle. The germline gives CDR1 SNHLY, CDR2 FYNNEI. CDR3 region: CASSETRDNEQFF. The CDR3 coding sequence is TGTGCCAGCAGTGAAACCAGGGACAATGAGCAGTTCTTC. Using reference TRBV2 and TRBJ2-1 for the parts outside the CDR3, the full variable domain is EPEVTQTPSHQVTQMGQEVILRCVPISNHLYFYWYRQILGQKVEFLVSFYNNEISEKSEIFDDQFSVERPDGSNFTLKIRSTKLEDSAMYFCASSETRDNEQFFGPGTRLTVL.

This clonotype was counted only a few times. V usage is TRBV29-1 and J usage is TRBJ2-4; D call uncertain. The CDR3 length is 14 residues. V dropped 4 bases and J dropped 0 bases, with 10 bases sitting between them. Germline V gives CDR1 SQVTM, CDR2 ANQGSEA. The CDR3 sequence is CSVASRLAKNIQYF. CDR3 coding DNA: TGCAGCGTTGCTTCCCGGCTAGCCAAAAACATTCAGTACTTC. The variable domain in full, with the rest retrieved from reference TRBV29-1 and TRBJ2-4, is SAVISQKPSRDICQRGTSLTIQCQVDSQVTMMFWYRQQPGQSLTLIATANQGSEATYESGFVIDKFPISRPNLTFSTLTVSNMSPEDSSIYLCSVASRLAKNIQYFGAGTRLSVL.

The chain recombines TRBV5-1 with TRBJ1-3; perhaps TRBD1 as D (5 bases). The germline V gene encodes CDR1 SGHRS and CDR2 YFSETQ. The CDR3 has 13 residues. The V and J ends lost 0 bases and 15 bases respectively, with 16 bases between them. CDR3 coding DNA: TGCGCCAGCAGCTTGGAAGCCGGGACCGGGCAATATTTT. Translation: CASSLEAGTGQYF. The full variable domain, its missing parts supplied by reference TRBV5-1 and TRBJ1-3, is KAGVTQTPRYLIKTRGQQVTLSCSPISGHRSVSWYQQTPGQGLQFLFEYFSETQRNKGNFPGRFSGRQFSNSRSEMNVSTLELGDSALYLCASSLEAGTGQYFGEGSWLTVV.

This clonotype was found a few times. This chain joins TRBV6-2 or TRBV6-3 and TRBJ2-7; 7 bases are a match to TRBD1. Germline CDR1 MNHEY, CDR2 SVGEGT. V trimming: 6 bases; J trimming: 3 bases; junction bases outside the gene matches: 11. The CDR3 contains 15 residues. CDR3 region: CASRIGQADLYEQYV. The DNA for the CDR3 is TGTGCCAGCAGGATCGGACAGGCGGACCTCTACGAGCAGTACGTC.

This clonotype was recorded a few times. The rearrangement joins TRBV5-1 to TRBJ2-5; tentative D call: TRBD2 (6 bases). This CDR3 is 15 amino acids long. V shed 3 bases and J shed 5 bases, with 17 bases lying between them. Germline V gene sequence: CDR1 SGHRS, CDR2 YFSETQ. DNA of the CDR3: TGCGCCAGCAGCTCAACCGGGACTCCCGCGGAGACCCAGTACTTC. The encoded protein is CASSSTGTPAETQYF. The full variable domain, in which reference TRBV5-1 and TRBJ2-5 provide the parts outside the CDR3, is KAGVTQTPRYLIKTRGQQVTLSCSPISGHRSVSWYQQTPGQGLQFLFEYFSETQRNKGNFPGRFSGRQFSNSRSEMNVSTLELGDSALYLCASSSTGTPAETQYFGPGTRLLVL.

This clonotype was seen many times. The chain has TRBV7-2 and TRBJ2-3, with 9 bases that match TRBD2. This CDR3 is built from 15 residues. Germline values: CDR1 SGHTA, CDR2 FQGNSA. The J segment lost 7 bases and the V segment lost 5 bases, leaving 10 bases of the junction unmatched. The CDR3 spells CASSDPGLAMNTQYF. CDR3 coding DNA: TGTGCCAGCAGCGATCCGGGACTAGCAATGAATACGCAGTATTTT.

The rearrangement links TRBV6-5 to TRBJ1-6, with a tentative D call TRBD1 (5 bases). This CDR3 has 14 residues. Germline loops: CDR1 MNHEY, CDR2 SVGAGI. V lost 6 bases to trimming and J lost 7 bases, with 13 bases between them. CDR3 residues: CASSRGGGNSPLHF. The CDR3 DNA sequence: TGTGCCAGCAGCCGCGGGGGAGGGAATTCACCCCTCCACTTT.

The chain uses TRBV11-2 and TRBJ2-5; D may be TRBD2 (5 bases). The CDR3 has 14 amino acids. CDR1 and CDR2 from the germline V gene are SGHAT and FQNNGV. V was trimmed by 3 bases and J by 5 bases, leaving 13 bases between them. CDR3 bases: TGTGCCAGCAGCTTGAGAGGCTCGGGGGAGACCCAGTACTTC. This gives the protein CASSLRGSGETQYF.

This clonotype came up a few times. The chain couples TRBV5-1 to TRBJ1-4, with D perhaps TRBD1 (6 bases). V was cut by 3 bases and J by 3 bases, with 9 bases left in between. The length of the CDR3 is 14 residues. CDR1 and CDR2 (germline): SGHRS, YFSETQ. In DNA, the CDR3 is TGCGCCAGCAGCTGGACAGCGTCTAATGAAAAACTGTTTTTT. Translating it yields CASSWTASNEKLFF.

The sample holds a few counts of this clonotype. This chain joins TRBV7-2 and TRBJ1-6; 8 bases fit TRBD1. The ends lost 4 bases at V and 9 bases at J; junction bases unmatched: 8. CDR3 length equals 15 residues. Germline-derived CDR1 and CDR2 are SGHTA and FQGNSA. CDR3 region: CASSYSDRGGSPLHF. The CDR3 DNA reads TGTGCCAGCAGCTACTCCGACAGGGGAGGTTCACCCCTCCACTTT.

The sample holds a few counts of this clonotype. The chain combines TRBV5-4 with TRBJ2-7, with unresolved D. V was shortened by 1 base and J by 5 bases, with 13 bases between the two germline ends. The CDR3 consists of 14 residues. Germline CDR1 is SGHNT and CDR2 is YYREEE (reference sequence). The CDR3 sequence is CASSLSGPLDEQYF. The DNA of the CDR3 is TGTGCCAGCAGCTTGTCAGGCCCCCTGGACGAGCAGTACTTC.

The chain recombines TRBV20-1 with TRBJ1-6; a possible D gene is TRBD1 (6 bases). Germline lookup yields CDR1 DFQATT and CDR2 SNEGSKA (reference sequence). This CDR3 has 16 residues. The germline V and J ends were trimmed by 0 bases and 4 bases, with 13 bases remaining between them. CDR3 region: CSAREAGVIYNSPLHF. The CDR3 coding sequence is TGCAGTGCTAGAGAGGCAGGGGTAATATATAATTCACCCCTCCACTTT.